The clone carrying this T cell receptor beta chain appeared many times. TCRdb independently ran MiXCR on the reads; one entry per CDR3 protein. The sample shows 500,000 or so distinct CDR3 sequences, about 15% of them seen only once. This entry belongs to a study of T cell repertoires in cytomegalovirus infection. The germline CDR1 and CDR2 sequences are SEHNR and FQNEAQ (reference sequence). V was cut by 3 bases and J by 3 bases, with 21 bases left in between. The CDR3 length is 18 residues. The chain uses TRBV7-9 and TRBJ2-1, with D perhaps matching TRBD2 (6 bases). Sequencing used CD8+ T cells from PBMCs. The receptor's source is a human donor in good health (CMV status not recorded). Some clones in this sample may be carry-over from other donors' samples. CDR3 in amino acids: CASSFPGMRLENYNEQFF. The CDR3 coding sequence is TGTGCCAGCAGCTTTCCTGGGATGAGACTAGAAAACTACAATGAGCAGTTCTTC.